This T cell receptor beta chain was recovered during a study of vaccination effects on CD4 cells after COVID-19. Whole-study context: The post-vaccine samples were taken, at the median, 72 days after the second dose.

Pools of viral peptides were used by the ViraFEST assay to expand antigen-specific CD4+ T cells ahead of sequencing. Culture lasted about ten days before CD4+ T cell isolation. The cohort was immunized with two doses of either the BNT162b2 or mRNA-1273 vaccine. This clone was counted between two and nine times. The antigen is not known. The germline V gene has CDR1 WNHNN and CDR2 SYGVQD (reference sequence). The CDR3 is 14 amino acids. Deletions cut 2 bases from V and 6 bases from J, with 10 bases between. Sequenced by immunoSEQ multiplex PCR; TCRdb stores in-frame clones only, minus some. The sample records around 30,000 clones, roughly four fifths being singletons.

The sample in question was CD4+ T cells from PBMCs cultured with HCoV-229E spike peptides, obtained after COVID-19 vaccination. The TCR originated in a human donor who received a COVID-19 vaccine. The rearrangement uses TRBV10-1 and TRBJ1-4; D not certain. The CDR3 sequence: CASSELAGYEKLFF. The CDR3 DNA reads TGCGCCAGCAGTGAGCTTGCCGGATATGAAAAACTGTTTTTT.